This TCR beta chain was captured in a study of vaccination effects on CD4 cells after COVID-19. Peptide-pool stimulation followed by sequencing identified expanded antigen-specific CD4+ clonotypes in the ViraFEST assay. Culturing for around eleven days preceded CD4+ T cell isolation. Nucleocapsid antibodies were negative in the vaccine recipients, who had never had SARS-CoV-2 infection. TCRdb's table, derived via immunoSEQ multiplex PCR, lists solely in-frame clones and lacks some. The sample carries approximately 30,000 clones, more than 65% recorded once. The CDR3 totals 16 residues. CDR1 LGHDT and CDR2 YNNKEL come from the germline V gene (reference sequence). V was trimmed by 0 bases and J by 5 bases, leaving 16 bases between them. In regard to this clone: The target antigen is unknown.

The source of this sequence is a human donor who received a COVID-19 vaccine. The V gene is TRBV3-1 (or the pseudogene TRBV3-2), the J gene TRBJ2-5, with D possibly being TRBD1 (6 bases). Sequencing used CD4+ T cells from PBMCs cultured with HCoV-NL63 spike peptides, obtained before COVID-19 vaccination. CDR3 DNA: TGTGCCAGCAGCCAAGACATCAGGGGAGTGGTGGAGACCCAGTACTTC. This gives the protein CASSQDIRGVVETQYF.